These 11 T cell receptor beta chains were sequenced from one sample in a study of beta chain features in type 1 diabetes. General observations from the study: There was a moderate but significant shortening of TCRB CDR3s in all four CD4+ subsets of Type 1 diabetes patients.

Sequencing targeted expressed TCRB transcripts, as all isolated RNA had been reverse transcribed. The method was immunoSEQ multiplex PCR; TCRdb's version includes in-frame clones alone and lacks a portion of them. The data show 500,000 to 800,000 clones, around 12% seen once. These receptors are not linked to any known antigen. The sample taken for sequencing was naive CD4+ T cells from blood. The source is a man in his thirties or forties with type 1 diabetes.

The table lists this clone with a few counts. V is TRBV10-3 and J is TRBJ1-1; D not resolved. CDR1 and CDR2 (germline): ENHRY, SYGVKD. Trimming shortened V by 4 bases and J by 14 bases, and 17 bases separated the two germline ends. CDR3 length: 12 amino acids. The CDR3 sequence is CAISGGSWGSFF. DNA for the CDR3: TGTGCCATCAGTGGGGGTTCTTGGGGTTCGTTCTTT.

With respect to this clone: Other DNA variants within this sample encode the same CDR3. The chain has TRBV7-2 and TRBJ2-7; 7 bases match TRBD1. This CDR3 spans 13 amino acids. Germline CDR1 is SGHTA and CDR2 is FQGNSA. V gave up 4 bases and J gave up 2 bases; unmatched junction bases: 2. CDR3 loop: CASSSGQTYEQYF. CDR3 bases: TGTGCCAGCAGCTCGGGACAGACCTACGAGCAGTACTTC.

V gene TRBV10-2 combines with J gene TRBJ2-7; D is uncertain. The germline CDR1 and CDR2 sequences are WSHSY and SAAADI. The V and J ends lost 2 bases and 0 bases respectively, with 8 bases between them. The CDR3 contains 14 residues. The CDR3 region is CASSEPLSSYEQYF. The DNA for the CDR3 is TGCGCCAGCAGTGAGCCCCTTAGCTCCTACGAGCAGTACTTC.

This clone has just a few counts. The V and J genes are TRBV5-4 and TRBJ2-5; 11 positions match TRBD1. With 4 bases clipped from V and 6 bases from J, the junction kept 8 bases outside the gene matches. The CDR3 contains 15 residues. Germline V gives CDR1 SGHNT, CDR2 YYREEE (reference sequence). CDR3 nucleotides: TGTGCCAGCAGCCAGGGGGACAGGGGGTTTCAGACCCAGTACTTC. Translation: CASSQGDRGFQTQYF.

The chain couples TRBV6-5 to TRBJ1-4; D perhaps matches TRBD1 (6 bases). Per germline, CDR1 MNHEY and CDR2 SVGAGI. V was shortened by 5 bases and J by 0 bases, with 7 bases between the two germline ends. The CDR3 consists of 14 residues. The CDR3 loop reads CASSRQATNEKLFF. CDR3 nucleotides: TGTGCCAGCAGTCGACAGGCAACTAATGAAAAACTGTTTTTT.

Here the CDR3 reads CASSLSAGQETQYF. In DNA form, the CDR3 reads TGTGCCAGCAGCCTTAGCGCCGGGCAAGAGACCCAGTACTTC. This chain joins TRBV7-3 and TRBJ2-5; a possible D gene is TRBD2 (5 bases). This CDR3 is 14 amino acids long. Germline CDR1 reads SGHTA; CDR2 reads FQGTGA. Trimming stripped 5 bases from V and 2 bases from J, with 12 bases between.

The CDR3 is CASTSIPYEQYF. DNA for the CDR3: TGTGCCAGCACGTCGATCCCCTACGAGCAGTACTTC. The gene calls are TRBV28 and TRBJ2-7; unclear D gene. The ends were cut back, 7 bases at V and 2 bases at J, with 9 bases in the middle. Germline assignment: CDR1 MDHEN and CDR2 SYDVKM. This CDR3 is built from 12 residues.

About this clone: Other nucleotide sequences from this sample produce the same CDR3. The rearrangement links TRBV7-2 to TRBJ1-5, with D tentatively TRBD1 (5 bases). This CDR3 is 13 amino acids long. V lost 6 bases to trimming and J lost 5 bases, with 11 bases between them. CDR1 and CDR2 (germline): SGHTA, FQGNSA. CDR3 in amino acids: CASSLGGDQPQHF. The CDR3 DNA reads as TGTGCCAGCAGTTTGGGGGGAGATCAGCCCCAGCATTTT.

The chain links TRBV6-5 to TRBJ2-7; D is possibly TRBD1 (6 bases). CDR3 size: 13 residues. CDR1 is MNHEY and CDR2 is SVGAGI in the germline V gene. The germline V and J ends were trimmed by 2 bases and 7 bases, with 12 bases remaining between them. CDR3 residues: CASSYDRSGEQYF. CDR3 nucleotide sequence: TGTGCCAGCAGTTACGACAGGTCTGGAGAGCAGTACTTC.

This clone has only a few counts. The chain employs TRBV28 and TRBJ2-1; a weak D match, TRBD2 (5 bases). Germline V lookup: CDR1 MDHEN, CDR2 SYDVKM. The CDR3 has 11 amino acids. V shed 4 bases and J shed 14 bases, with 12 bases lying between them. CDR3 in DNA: TGTGCCAGCAGTTCCGGGATTGCAGAGTTCTTC. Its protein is CASSSGIAEFF.

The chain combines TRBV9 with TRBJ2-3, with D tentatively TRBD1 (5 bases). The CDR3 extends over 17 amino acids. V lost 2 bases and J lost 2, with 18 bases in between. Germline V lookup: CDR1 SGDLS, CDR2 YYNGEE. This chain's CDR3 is CASSVLSGQLSTDTQYF. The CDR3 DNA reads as TGTGCCAGCAGCGTCCTCTCCGGACAACTCTCCACAGATACGCAGTATTTT.